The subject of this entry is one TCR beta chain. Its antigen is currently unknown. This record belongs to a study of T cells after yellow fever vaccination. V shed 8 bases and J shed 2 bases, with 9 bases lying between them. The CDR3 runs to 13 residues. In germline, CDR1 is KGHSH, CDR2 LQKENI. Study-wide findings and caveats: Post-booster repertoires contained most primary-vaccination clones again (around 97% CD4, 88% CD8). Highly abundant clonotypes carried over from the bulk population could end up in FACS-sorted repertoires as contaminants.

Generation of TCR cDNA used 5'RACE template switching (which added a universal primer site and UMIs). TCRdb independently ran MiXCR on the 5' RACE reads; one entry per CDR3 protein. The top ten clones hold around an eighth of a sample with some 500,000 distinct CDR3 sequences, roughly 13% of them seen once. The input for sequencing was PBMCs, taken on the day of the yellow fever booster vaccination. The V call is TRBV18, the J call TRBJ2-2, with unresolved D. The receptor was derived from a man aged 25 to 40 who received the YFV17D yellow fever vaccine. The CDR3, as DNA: TGTGCCAGCCTGACACAAAACACCGGGGAGCTGTTTTTT. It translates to CASLTQNTGELFF. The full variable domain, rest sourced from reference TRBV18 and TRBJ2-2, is NAGVMQNPRHLVRRRGQEARLRCSPMKGHSHVYWYRQLPEEGLKFMVYLQKENIIDESGMPKERFSAEFPKEGPSILRIQQVVRGDSAAYFCASLTQNTGELFFGEGSRLTVL.